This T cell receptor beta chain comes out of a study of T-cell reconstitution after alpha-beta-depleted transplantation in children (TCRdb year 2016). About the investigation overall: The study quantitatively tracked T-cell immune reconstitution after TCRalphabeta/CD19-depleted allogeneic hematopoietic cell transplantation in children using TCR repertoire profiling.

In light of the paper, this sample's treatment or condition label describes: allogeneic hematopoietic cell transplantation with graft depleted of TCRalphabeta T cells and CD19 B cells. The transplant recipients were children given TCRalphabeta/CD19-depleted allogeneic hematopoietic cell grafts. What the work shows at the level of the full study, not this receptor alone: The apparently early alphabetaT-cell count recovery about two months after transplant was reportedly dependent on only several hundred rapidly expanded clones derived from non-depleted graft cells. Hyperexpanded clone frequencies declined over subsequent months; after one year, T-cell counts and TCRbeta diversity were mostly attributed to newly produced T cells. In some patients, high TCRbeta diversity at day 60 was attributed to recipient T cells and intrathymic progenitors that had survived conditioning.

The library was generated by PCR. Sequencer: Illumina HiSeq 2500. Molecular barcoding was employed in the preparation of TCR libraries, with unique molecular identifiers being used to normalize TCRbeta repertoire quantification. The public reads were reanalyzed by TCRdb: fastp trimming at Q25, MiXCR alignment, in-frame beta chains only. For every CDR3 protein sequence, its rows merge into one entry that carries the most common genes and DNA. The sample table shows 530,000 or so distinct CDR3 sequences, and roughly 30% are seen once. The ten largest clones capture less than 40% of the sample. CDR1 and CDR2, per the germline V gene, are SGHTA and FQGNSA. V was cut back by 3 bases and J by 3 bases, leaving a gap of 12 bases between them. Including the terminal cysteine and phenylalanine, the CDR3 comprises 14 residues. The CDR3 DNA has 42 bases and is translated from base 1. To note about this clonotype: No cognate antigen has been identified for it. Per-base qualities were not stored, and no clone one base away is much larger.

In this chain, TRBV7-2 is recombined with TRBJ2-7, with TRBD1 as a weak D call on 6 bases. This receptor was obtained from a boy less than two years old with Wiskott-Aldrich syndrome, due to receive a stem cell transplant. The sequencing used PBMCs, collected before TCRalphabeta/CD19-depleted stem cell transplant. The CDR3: CASSFSTQGYEQYF. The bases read TGTGCCAGCAGCTTTAGTACACAGGGCTACGAGCAGTACTTC.